The 19 T cell receptor beta chains below were found in one sample sequenced in a study of T cell responses to AZD1222 COVID-19 vaccine. Profiled with immunoSEQ multiplex PCR; TCRdb holds only in-frame clones, not every one. This repertoire shows roughly 90,000 clones, 80% to 90% found once; its top ten account for 2% to 2.5%. The sample was peripheral blood, taken 28 days after the second AZD1222 dose. The receptors shown here come from an adult who received the AZD1222 COVID-19 vaccine.

V usage is TRBV6-4 and J usage is TRBJ1-1; 8 bases are shared with TRBD1. The germline gives CDR1 MRHNA, CDR2 SNTAGT. CDR3 size: 16 residues. Germline trimming cut 8 bases from V and 1 base from J; bases unmatched to any gene: 12. The CDR3, as DNA: TGTGCCAGCGCCCAGGGGGCGGGTCCCACGAACACTGAAGCTTTCTTT. Protein: CASAQGAGPTNTEAFF.

V usage is TRBV5-6 and J usage is TRBJ1-4, with D maybe TRBD1 (6 bases). This CDR3 has 15 residues. Germline CDR1 SGHDT, CDR2 YYEEEE. V lost 0 bases to trimming and J lost 7 bases, with 13 bases between them. CDR3 coding DNA: TGTGCCAGCAGCTTGGATGTCAGGGGACGTGAAAAACTGTTTTTT. As protein: CASSLDVRGREKLFF.

The chain carries TRBV12-3 or TRBV12-4 and TRBJ1-2; D perhaps matches TRBD1 (5 bases). CDR3 size: 12 residues. V lost 6 bases to trimming and J lost 4 bases, with 9 bases between them. The CDR3 here is CASSQGFYGYTF. CDR3 in DNA: TGTGCCAGCAGCCAGGGATTCTATGGCTACACCTTC.

J is TRBJ1-5 and V is TRBV11-3, with D possibly matching TRBD1 (5 bases). V was cut by 5 bases and J by 5 bases, with 19 bases left in between. This CDR3 comprises 16 residues. From germline, CDR1 is SGHNT and CDR2 YENEEA. Here the CDR3 DNA reads TGTGCCAGCAGCCCAAGGGACGGGGATAAGCATCAGCCCCAGCATTTT. Translation gives CASSPRDGDKHQPQHF.

The chain combines TRBV19 with TRBJ1-5, with 7 bases aligning to TRBD1. Unmatched junction bases numbered 10, after V lost 5 bases and J lost 6 bases. The CDR3 covers 15 residues. From germline, CDR1 is LNHDA and CDR2 SQIVND (reference sequence). CDR3 sequence (DNA): TGTGCCAGTAGTCCGACAGGGAGTTTCACTCAGCCCCAGCATTTT. Protein product: CASSPTGSFTQPQHF.

The CDR3 reads CASSLDRTGGAFGQFF. The CDR3 region has the DNA TGTGCCAGCAGCTTGGATCGGACAGGGGGCGCCTTCGGGCAGTTCTTC. The chain carries TRBV5-6 and TRBJ2-1; 11 bases align to TRBD1. The V segment lost 0 bases and the J segment 12 bases; nucleotides outside the gene matches: 11. The V gene's germline CDR1 is SGHDT and CDR2 YYEEEE. This CDR3 comprises 16 residues. The entire variable domain, with the rest obtained from reference TRBV5-6 and TRBJ2-1, is as follows: DAGVTQSPTHLIKTRGQQVTLRCSPKSGHDTVSWYQQALGQGPQFIFQYYEEEERQRGNFPDRFSGHQFPNYSSELNVNALLLGDSALYLCASSLDRTGGAFGQFFGPGTRLTVL.

V is TRBV6-6 and J is TRBJ1-4; 8 positions match TRBD1. The germline V gene encodes CDR1 MNHNY and CDR2 SVGAGI (reference sequence). J gave up 4 bases and V 6 bases, and 4 bases lay outside the gene matches. There are 14 residues in the CDR3. CDR3 protein: CASSQGASNEKLFF. The CDR3 DNA sequence: TGTGCCAGCAGCCAGGGGGCAAGTAATGAAAAACTGTTTTTT.

This clone was observed once. CDR3: CASSQDRGASNQPQHF. The CDR3 nucleotides are TGCGCCAGCAGCCAAGATCGGGGGGCTAGCAATCAGCCCCAGCATTTT. The chain is built from TRBV4-1 and TRBJ1-5; perhaps TRBD1 as D (6 bases). The CDR3 covers 16 residues. Trimming removed 0 bases at V and 0 bases at J, with 9 bases between. Germline V gene sequence: CDR1 MGHRA, CDR2 YSYEKL.

As to this clone: Other DNA sequences within the sample encode an identical CDR3. This chain uses TRBV2 with TRBJ2-7, with 9 bases identical to TRBD1. Germline CDR1 is SNHLY and CDR2 is FYNNEI. The CDR3 length is 13 residues. Losses at the gene ends were 4 bases for V and 2 bases for J; bases not matched to a gene: 0. CDR3 in DNA: TGTGCCAGCAGTGGGGACAGGGCCTACGAGCAGTACTTC. Its translation is CASSGDRAYEQYF.

The genes are TRBV5-1 and TRBJ1-4; the D is unclear. Between the trimmed V and J ends, which lost 4 bases and 0 bases, there was a span of 7 bases. The CDR3 covers 14 residues. Germline CDR1 SGHRS, CDR2 YFSETQ. The CDR3 loop is CASSIDATNEKLFF. In DNA form, the CDR3 reads TGCGCCAGCAGCATCGACGCAACTAATGAAAAACTGTTTTTT. Complete variable domain (other parts from reference TRBV5-1 and TRBJ1-4): KAGVTQTPRYLIKTRGQQVTLSCSPISGHRSVSWYQQTPGQGLQFLFEYFSETQRNKGNFPGRFSGRQFSNSRSEMNVSTLELGDSALYLCASSIDATNEKLFFGSGTQLSVL.

The J gene is TRBJ1-2, the V gene TRBV29-1, with no clear D. Germline-derived CDR1 and CDR2 are SQVTM and ANQGSEA. CDR3 length: 11 residues. The V end lost 2 bases, the J end lost 3 bases, and 4 bases lay between the germline ends. The CDR3 DNA follows: TGCAGCGTTGAAAGGGACTATGGCTACACCTTC. It is translated as CSVERDYGYTF.

This sequence joins TRBV5-5 and TRBJ2-5; D is unclear. Trimming stripped 0 bases from V and 3 bases from J, with 3 bases between. The germline CDR1 and CDR2 sequences are SGHKS and YYEKEE (reference sequence). The CDR3 loop spans 12 amino acids. CDR3 nucleotides: TGTGCCAGCAGCTTGGTCGAAGAGACCCAGTACTTC. Translated, it gives CASSLVEETQYF.

This clone was seen a single time. The chain recombines TRBV27 with TRBJ1-5; TRBD1 is a possible D gene (6 bases). CDR1 is MNHEY and CDR2 is SMNVEV in the germline V gene (reference sequence). V was cut by 4 bases and J by 2 bases, with 18 bases left in between. The CDR3 extends over 17 amino acids. CDR3 sequence reads: CASSSLQGIGRNQPQHF. The CDR3 nucleotides are TGTGCCAGCAGTTCCCTCCAGGGGATCGGGCGCAATCAGCCCCAGCATTTT.

The chain uses TRBV18 and TRBJ1-3; D is possibly TRBD1 (6 bases). Germline CDR1 and CDR2: KGHSH and LQKENI. Trimming took 4 bases from V and 0 from J, leaving 10 bases between them. CDR3 length: 15 residues. The CDR3 bases are TGTGCCAGCTCACAGACAGGAACCTCTGGAAACACCATATATTTT. It yields the protein CASSQTGTSGNTIYF.

This chain connects TRBV30 to TRBJ1-3, with D tentatively TRBD1 (6 bases). CDR3 length: 14 amino acids. Trimming removed 4 bases from V and 0 bases from J, with 10 bases in between. Germline lookup yields CDR1 GTSNPN and CDR2 SVGIG (reference sequence). CDR3 region: CAWTQGYSGNTIYF. CDR3 sequence (DNA): TGTGCCTGGACACAGGGCTACTCTGGAAACACCATATATTTT.

V usage is TRBV15 and J usage is TRBJ2-2, with 10 nucleotides matching TRBD2. Germline V gene sequence: CDR1 LNHNV, CDR2 YYDKDF (reference sequence). V dropped 0 bases and J dropped 8; count of bases not matched to a gene: 9. This CDR3 has 17 amino acids. The CDR3 here is CATSRDRPAGGRGELFF. In DNA, the CDR3 is TGTGCCACCAGCAGAGACCGCCCAGCGGGGGGGCGTGGGGAGCTGTTTTTT.

The chain carries TRBV7-2 and TRBJ2-7, with TRBD2 identical over 10 bases. There are 15 residues in the CDR3. Germline-derived CDR1 and CDR2 are SGHTA and FQGNSA. Trimming cost V 5 bases and J 3 bases; bases outside gene matches: 7. The CDR3 reads CASSPVSGGDYEQYF. The CDR3 nucleotides read TGTGCCAGCAGCCCGGTGAGCGGGGGGGACTACGAGCAGTACTTC.

The gene calls are TRBV18 and TRBJ1-1; D gene ambiguous. This CDR3 region has 14 residues. CDR1 and CDR2 from the germline V gene are KGHSH and LQKENI. Trimming left V 3 bases short and J 1 base short, with 9 bases between. The CDR3 DNA is TGTGCCAGCTCACCGGCCGGGGAGAACACTGAAGCTTTCTTT. Amino acid sequence: CASSPAGENTEAFF.

The chain recombines TRBV6-6 with TRBJ1-6; perhaps TRBD1 as D (5 bases). The V and J ends lost 4 bases and 9 bases respectively, with 19 bases between them. The CDR3 contains 16 residues. Germline CDR1 reads MNHNY; CDR2 reads SVGAGI (reference sequence). The CDR3: CASSFSTEAVSSPLHF. CDR3 bases: TGTGCCAGCAGTTTCTCGACAGAGGCCGTCAGTTCACCCCTCCACTTT.